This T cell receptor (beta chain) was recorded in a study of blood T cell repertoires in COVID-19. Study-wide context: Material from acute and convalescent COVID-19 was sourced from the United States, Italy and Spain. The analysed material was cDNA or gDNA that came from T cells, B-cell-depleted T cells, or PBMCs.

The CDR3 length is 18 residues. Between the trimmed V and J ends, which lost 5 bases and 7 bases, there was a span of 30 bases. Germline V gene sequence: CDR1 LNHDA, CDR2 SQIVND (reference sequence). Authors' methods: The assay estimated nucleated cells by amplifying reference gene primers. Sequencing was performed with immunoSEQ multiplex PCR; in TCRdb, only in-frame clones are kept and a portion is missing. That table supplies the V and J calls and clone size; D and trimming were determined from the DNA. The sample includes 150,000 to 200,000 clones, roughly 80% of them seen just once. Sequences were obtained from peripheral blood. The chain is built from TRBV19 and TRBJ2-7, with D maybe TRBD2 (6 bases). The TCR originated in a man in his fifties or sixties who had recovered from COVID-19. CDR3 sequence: CASSQRGSWRDDVREQYF. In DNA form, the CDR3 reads TGTGCCAGTAGTCAGAGGGGTTCGTGGAGGGATGATGTGAGGGAGCAGTACTTC.